The next 7 T cell receptor beta chains were all read from a single sample in a study of metastatic and nonmetastatic thyroid tumors. TCRdb reanalyzed the PCR reads via MiXCR. The sample has tens of thousands of clones, around 25% seen once. Among the patients, none had received any treatment before thyroid surgery. The sample consisted of blood. Receptor source: a male donor with papillary thyroid cancer or a benign thyroid nodule (not recorded which). Some clones in this sample may be carry-over from other donors' samples.

In regard to this clone: The junction shows a germline mismatch at one end, possibly a read error. The chain couples TRBV9 to TRBJ2-2; 8 positions match TRBD2. This CDR3 spans 15 amino acids. Germline V lookup: CDR1 SGDLS, CDR2 YYNGEE. The CDR3, as DNA: TGTGCCAGCAGCGTCTGCGGGGGGAACACCGGTGAGCTGTTTTTT. This encodes CASSVCGGNTGELFF.

This clone has at least ten counts. The J gene is TRBJ2-5, the V gene TRBV20-1, with no clear D. Trimming left V 6 bases short and J 0 bases short, with 8 bases between. This CDR3 spans 12 amino acids. In germline, CDR1 is DFQATT, CDR2 SNEGSKA (reference sequence). The CDR3 region is CSAAPDQETQYF. CDR3 nucleotides: TGCAGTGCCGCCCCGGACCAAGAGACCCAGTACTTC.

The table lists this clone with many counts. The chain couples TRBV20-1 to TRBJ2-2, with D possibly matching TRBD2 (7 bases). This CDR3 comprises 14 residues. Germline CDR1 DFQATT, CDR2 SNEGSKA (reference sequence). The V gene lost 6 bases and the J gene lost 1 base, with 12 bases spanning the gap. The CDR3 DNA is TGCAGTGCCCAGGGAGGGGGGAACACCGGGGAGCTGTTTTTT. Residues: CSAQGGGNTGELFF.

By sample fraction, this clone is medium-sized (0.01 to 0.1%). This sequence joins TRBV30 and TRBJ1-4; the match to TRBD1 covers 10 bases. V dropped 2 bases and J dropped 8; count of bases not matched to a gene: 5. The CDR3 is 14 amino acids. Germline V gene sequence: CDR1 GTSNPN, CDR2 SVGIG (reference sequence). The CDR3 protein is CAWSTGTGDEKLFF. CDR3 DNA: TGTGCCTGGAGTACCGGGACAGGGGACGAAAAACTGTTTTTT.

The CDR3 sequence is CASIPRDRKYNEQFF. The DNA of the CDR3 is TGTGCCAGCATCCCCAGGGACAGGAAGTACAATGAGCAGTTCTTC. The V call is TRBV6-1, the J call TRBJ2-1; 8 nucleotides line up with TRBD1. V trimming: 7 bases; J trimming: 4 bases; junction bases outside the gene matches: 9. From germline, CDR1 is MNHNS and CDR2 SASEGT. The CDR3 length is 15 residues.

This clone is termed medium-sized. The chain combines TRBV3-1 with TRBJ2-2; no reliable D call. Trimming cost V 1 base and J 6 bases, with 9 bases left between them. CDR3 length: 14 residues. Germline CDR1 LGHDT, CDR2 YNNKEL (reference sequence). DNA of the CDR3: TGTGCCAGCAGCCAAGTGTGGAGAGCCGGGGAGCTGTTTTTT. Translating it yields CASSQVWRAGELFF. The whole variable domain, remainder taken from reference TRBV3-1 and TRBJ2-2, is DTAVSQTPKYLVTQMGNDKSIKCEQNLGHDTMYWYKQDSKKFLKIMFSYNNKELIINETVPNRFSPKSPDKAHLNLHINSLELGDSAVYFCASSQVWRAGELFFGEGSRLTVL.

Relative to its sample, this clone is medium-sized. This chain connects TRBV12-3 or TRBV12-4 to TRBJ2-7; 8 positions match TRBD1. The CDR3 totals 14 residues. J was trimmed by 6 bases and V by 6 bases; bases with no gene match: 10. The chain's CDR3 is CASRGPGTGTEQYF. CDR3 in DNA: TGTGCCAGCAGAGGACCCGGGACAGGCACCGAGCAGTACTTC.